The source of this T cell receptor (beta chain) is a study of cytomegalovirus exposure and HLA in healthy donors. Overall study findings and caveats: By a later analysis, the bulk of CMV-associated TCR beta chains appeared HLA-restricted. In a later analysis, a missense DCLRE1C variant was linked to TCR beta V- and J-gene trimming. Only CMV serostatus was available as immune exposure information. Sequencing artifact likely explains a cluster of highly shared sequence variants.

The primer mix had 60 Vbeta and 13 Jbeta primers. Sequencing used immunoSEQ multiplex PCR; TCRdb keeps in-frame clones, though not all of them. Here the sample spans 85,000 to 100,000 clones, 79% being singletons. Regarding this clone: Its antigen remains unknown.

The sample was PBMCs. This TCR came from a woman aged 40 to 50 in good health and CMV-seronegative.

CDR3 loop: CASSLMGSGGTDTQYF. The CDR3 nucleotides read TGCGCCAGCAGCTTGATGGGAAGCGGGGGGACAGATACGCAGTATTTT. The chain combines TRBV5-1 with TRBJ2-3; 9 bases map to TRBD2. The V gene's germline CDR1 is SGHRS and CDR2 YFSETQ. With V trimmed by 1 base and J by 3 bases, 6 bases remained unmatched. The CDR3 covers 16 residues.